The entry below describes one TCR beta chain. Per the original methods: Reference gene primer amplification gave nucleated cell count estimates. Some clones are missing from TCRdb's copy, which holds only in-frame ones; the method was immunoSEQ multiplex PCR. That table supplies the V and J calls and clone size; D and trimming were determined from the DNA. The sample lists around 280,000 clones, about nine tenths seen once, with roughly 12% in the top ten. The Seattle patients, enrolled during active infection, were followed longitudinally. Germline CDR1 is LNHDA and CDR2 is SQIVND (reference sequence). The CDR3 contains 15 residues. V was trimmed by 2 bases and J by 7 bases, leaving 15 bases between them. This entry comes from a study of blood T cell repertoires in COVID-19. Background on the study: From T cells, B-cell-depleted T cells, or PBMCs came the material, which was cDNA or gDNA.

Sequences were obtained from peripheral blood. V is TRBV19 and J is TRBJ2-1; D is perhaps TRBD2 (5 bases). The source is a woman in her thirties with COVID-19, enrolled during active disease. In DNA form, the CDR3 reads TGTGCCAGTAGTATACCAGGACTCCCCGGGAATGAGCAGTTCTTC. It specifies CASSIPGLPGNEQFF.